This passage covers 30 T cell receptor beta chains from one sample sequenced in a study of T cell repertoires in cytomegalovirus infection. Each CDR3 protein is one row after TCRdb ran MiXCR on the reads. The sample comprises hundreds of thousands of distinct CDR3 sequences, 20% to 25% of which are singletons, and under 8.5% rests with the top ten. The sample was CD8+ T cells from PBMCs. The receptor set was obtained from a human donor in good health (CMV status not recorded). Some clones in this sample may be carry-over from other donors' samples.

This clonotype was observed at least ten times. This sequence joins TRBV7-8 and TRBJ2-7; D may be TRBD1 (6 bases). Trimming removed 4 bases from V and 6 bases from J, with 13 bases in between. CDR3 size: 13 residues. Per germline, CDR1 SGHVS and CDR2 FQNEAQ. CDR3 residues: CASSSGQHSEQYV. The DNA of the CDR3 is TGTGCCAGCAGCTCCGGACAGCACAGCGAGCAGTACGTC.

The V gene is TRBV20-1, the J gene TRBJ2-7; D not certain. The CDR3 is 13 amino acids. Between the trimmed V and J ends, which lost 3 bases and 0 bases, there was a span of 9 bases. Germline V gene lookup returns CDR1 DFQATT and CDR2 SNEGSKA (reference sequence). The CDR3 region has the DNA TGCAGTGCTAGGTCACCAGACTCCTACGAGCAGTACTTC. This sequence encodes CSARSPDSYEQYF.

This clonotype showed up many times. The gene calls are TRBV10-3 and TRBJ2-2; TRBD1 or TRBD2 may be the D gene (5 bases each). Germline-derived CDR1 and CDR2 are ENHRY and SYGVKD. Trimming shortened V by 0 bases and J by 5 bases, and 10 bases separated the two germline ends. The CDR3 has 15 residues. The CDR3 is CAISESDEGTGELFF. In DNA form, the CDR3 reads TGTGCCATCAGTGAGTCGGACGAGGGGACCGGGGAGCTGTTTTTT.

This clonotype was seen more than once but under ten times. The DNA for the CDR3 is TGTGCCAGCAGTTGGGACAGGGATAGTGAGCCCCAGCATTTT. It is translated as CASSWDRDSEPQHF. The chain recombines TRBV28 with TRBJ1-5, with 9 bases lining up with TRBD1. Trimming at V came to 4 bases and at J to 8 bases, leaving 6 bases not matched to a gene. Germline loops: CDR1 MDHEN, CDR2 SYDVKM. The CDR3 covers 14 residues.

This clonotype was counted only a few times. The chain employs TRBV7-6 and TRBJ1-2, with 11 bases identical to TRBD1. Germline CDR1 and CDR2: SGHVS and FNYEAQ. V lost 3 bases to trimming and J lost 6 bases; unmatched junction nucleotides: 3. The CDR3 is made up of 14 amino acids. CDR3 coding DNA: TGTGCCAGCAGCTTTGGACAGGGGGCTGATGGCTACACCTTC. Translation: CASSFGQGADGYTF.

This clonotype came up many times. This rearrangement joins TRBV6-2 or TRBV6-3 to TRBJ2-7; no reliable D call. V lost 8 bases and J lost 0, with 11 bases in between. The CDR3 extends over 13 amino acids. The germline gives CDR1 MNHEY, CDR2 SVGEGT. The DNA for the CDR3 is TGTGCCAGCCAGACATGGAGCTCCTACGAGCAGTACGTC. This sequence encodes CASQTWSSYEQYV.

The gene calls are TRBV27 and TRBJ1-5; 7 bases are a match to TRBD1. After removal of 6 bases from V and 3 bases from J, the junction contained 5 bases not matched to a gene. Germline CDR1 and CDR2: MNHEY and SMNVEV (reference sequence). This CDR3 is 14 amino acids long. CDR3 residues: CASRGGGFNQPQHF. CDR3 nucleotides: TGTGCCAGCAGGGGAGGGGGCTTCAATCAGCCCCAGCATTTT.

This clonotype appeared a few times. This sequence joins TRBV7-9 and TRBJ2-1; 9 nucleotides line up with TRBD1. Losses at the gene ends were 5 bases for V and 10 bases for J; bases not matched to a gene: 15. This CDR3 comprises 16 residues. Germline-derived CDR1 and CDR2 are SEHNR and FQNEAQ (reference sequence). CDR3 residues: CASSDRDRARSGEQFF. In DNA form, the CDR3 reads TGTGCCAGCAGCGACCGGGACAGGGCAAGGTCGGGAGAGCAGTTCTTC.

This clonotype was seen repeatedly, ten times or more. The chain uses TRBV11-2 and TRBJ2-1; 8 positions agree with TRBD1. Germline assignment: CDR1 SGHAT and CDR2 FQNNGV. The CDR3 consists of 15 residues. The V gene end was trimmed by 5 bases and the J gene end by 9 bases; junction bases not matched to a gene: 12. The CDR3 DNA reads TGTGCCAGCAGCCCCCTGGGGGCAGGGGGCAGTGAGCAGTTCTTC. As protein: CASSPLGAGGSEQFF. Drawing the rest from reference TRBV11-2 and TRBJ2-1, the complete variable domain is EAGVAQSPRYKIIEKRQSVAFWCNPISGHATLYWYQQILGQGPKLLIQFQNNGVVDDSQLPKDRFSAERLKGVDSTLKIQPAKLEDSAVYLCASSPLGAGGSEQFFGPGTRLTVL.

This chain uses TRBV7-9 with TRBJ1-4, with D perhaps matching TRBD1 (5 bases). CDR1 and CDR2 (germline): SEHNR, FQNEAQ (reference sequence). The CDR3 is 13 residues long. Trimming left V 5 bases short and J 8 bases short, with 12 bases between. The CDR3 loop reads CASSPNGAEKLFF. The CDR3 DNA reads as TGTGCCAGCAGCCCGAACGGGGCCGAAAAACTGTTTTTT. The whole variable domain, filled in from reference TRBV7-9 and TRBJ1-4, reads DTGVSQNPRHKITKRGQNVTFRCDPISEHNRLYWYRQTLGQGPEFLTYFQNEAQLEKSRLLSDRFSAERPKGSFSTLEIQRTEQGDSAMYLCASSPNGAEKLFFGSGTQLSVL.

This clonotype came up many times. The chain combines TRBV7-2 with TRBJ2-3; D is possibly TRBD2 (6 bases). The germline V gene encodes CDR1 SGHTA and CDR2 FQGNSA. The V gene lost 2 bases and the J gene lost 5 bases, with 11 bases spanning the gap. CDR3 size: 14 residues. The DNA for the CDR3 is TGTGCCAGCAGCTTATTTCCGGAGGGAGATACGCAGTATTTT. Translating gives CASSLFPEGDTQYF. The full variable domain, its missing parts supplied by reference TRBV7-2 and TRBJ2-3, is GAGVSQSPSNKVTEKGKDVELRCDPISGHTALYWYRQSLGQGLEFLIYFQGNSAPDKSGLPSDRFSAERTGGSVSTLTIQRTQQEDSAVYLCASSLFPEGDTQYFGPGTRLTVL.

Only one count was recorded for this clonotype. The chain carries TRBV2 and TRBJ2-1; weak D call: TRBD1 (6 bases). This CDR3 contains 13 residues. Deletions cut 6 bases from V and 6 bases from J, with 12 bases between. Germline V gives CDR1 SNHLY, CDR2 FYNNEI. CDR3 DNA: TGTGCCAGCAGCGACAGGTTGGGCAATGAGCAGTTCTTC. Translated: CASSDRLGNEQFF.

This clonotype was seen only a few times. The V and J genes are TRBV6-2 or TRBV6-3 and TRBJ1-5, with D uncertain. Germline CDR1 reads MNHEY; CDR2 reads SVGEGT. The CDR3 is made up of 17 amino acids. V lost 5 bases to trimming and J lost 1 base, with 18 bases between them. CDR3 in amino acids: CASSPHPPGRSNQPQHF. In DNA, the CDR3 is TGTGCCAGCAGTCCCCACCCCCCGGGAAGGAGCAATCAGCCCCAGCATTTT.

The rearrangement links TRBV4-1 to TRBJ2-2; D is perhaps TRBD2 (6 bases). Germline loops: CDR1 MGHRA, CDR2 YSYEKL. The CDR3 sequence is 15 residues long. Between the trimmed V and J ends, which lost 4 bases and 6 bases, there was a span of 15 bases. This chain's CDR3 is CASSRGTLGAGELFF. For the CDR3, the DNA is TGCGCCAGCAGCCGCGGGACCCTAGGAGCCGGGGAGCTGTTTTTT.

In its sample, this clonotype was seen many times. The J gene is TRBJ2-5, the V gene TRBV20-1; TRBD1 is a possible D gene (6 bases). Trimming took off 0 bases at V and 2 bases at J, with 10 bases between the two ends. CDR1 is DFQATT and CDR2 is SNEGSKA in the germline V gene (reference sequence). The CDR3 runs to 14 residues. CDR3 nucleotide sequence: TGCAGTGCTAGAGATGTACAGGGACAAGAGACCCAGTACTTC. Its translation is CSARDVQGQETQYF.

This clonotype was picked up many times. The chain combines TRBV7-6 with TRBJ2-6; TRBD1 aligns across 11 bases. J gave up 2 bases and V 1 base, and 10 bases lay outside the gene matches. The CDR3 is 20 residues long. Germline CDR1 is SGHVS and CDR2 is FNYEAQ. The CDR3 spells CASSLGTGGSLTAGANVLTF. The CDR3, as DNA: TGTGCCAGCAGCTTAGGGACAGGGGGCTCTTTAACGGCTGGGGCCAACGTCCTGACTTTC. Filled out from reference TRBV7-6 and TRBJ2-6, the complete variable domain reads GAGVSQSPRYKVTKRGQDVALRCDPISGHVSLYWYRQALGQGPEFLTYFNYEAQQDKSGLPNDRFSAERPEGSISTLTIQRTEQRDSAMYRCASSLGTGGSLTAGANVLTFGAGSRLTVL.

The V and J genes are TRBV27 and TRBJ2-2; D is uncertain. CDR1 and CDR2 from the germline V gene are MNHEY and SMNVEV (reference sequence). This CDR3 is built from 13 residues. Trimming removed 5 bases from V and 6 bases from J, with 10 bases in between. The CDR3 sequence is CASSPLPPGELFF. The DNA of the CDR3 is TGTGCCAGCAGTCCCCTACCGCCCGGGGAGCTGTTTTTT.

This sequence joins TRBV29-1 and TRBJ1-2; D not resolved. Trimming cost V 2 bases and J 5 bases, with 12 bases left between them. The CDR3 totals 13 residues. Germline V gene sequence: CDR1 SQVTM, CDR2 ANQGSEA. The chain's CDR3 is CSVETTQEYGYTF. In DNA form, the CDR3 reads TGCAGCGTTGAAACAACGCAGGAGTATGGCTACACCTTC.

The CDR3 nucleotides are TGTGCCAGCAGTTACTCGCCGACAGGATACTATGGCTACACCTTC. As protein: CASSYSPTGYYGYTF. The J gene is TRBJ1-2, the V gene TRBV6-2 or TRBV6-3, with a tentative D call TRBD1 (6 bases). Germline V gene lookup returns CDR1 MNHEY and CDR2 SVGEGT. Between the trimmed V and J ends, which lost 0 bases and 3 bases, there was a span of 11 bases. The CDR3 runs to 15 residues.

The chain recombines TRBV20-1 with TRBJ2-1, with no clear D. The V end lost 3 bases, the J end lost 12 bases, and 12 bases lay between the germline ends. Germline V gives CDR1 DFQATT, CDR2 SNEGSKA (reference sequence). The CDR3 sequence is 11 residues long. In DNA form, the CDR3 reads TGCAGTGCTAGTTCTGTGATTTCGCAGTTCTTC. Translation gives CSASSVISQFF.

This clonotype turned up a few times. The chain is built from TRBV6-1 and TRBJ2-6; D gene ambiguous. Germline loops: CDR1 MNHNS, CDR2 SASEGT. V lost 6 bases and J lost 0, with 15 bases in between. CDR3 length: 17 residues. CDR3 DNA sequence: TGTGCCAGCAGAAACCCATGGATGGGCTCTGGGGCCAACGTCCTGACTTTC. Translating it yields CASRNPWMGSGANVLTF.

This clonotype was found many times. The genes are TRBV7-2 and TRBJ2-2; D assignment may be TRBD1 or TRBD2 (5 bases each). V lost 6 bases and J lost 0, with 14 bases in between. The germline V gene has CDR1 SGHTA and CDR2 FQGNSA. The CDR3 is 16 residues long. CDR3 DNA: TGTGCCAGCAGAAATCTCGAGGGGTCGAACACCGGGGAGCTGTTTTTT. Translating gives CASRNLEGSNTGELFF.

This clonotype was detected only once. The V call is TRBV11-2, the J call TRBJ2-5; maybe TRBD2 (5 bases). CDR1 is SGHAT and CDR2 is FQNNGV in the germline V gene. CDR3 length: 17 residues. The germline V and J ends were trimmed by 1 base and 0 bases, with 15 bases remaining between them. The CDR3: CASSLGRRTSYQETQYF. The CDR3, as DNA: TGTGCCAGCAGCTTAGGGAGGCGGACCTCGTACCAAGAGACCCAGTACTTC.

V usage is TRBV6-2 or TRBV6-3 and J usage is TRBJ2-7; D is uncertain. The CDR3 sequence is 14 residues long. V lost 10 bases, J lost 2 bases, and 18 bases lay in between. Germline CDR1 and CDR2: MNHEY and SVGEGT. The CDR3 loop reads CANTSRIQTYEQYV. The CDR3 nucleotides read TGTGCCAACACCTCACGGATTCAAACCTACGAGCAGTACGTC.

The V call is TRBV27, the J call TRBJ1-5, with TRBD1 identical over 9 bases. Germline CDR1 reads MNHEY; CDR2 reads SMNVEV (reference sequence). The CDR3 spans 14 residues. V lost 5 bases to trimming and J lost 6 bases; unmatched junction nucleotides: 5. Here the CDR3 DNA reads TGTGCCAGCAGTCGGACAGGGGAAAGTCAGCCCCAGCATTTT. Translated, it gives CASSRTGESQPQHF.

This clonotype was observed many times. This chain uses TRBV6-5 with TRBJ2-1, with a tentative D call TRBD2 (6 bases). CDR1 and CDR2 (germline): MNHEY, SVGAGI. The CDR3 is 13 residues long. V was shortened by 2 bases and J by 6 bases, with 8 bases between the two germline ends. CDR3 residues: CASSYGGTNEQFF. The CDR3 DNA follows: TGTGCCAGCAGTTACGGGGGGACCAATGAGCAGTTCTTC.

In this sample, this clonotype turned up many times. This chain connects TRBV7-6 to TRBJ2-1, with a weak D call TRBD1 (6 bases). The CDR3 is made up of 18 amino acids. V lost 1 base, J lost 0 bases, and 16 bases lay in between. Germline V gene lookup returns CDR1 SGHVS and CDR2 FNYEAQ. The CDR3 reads CASSLGVGASSSYNEQFF. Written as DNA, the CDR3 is TGTGCCAGCAGCTTAGGGGTGGGGGCCTCGAGCTCCTACAATGAGCAGTTCTTC. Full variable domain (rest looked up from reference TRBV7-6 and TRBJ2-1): GAGVSQSPRYKVTKRGQDVALRCDPISGHVSLYWYRQALGQGPEFLTYFNYEAQQDKSGLPNDRFSAERPEGSISTLTIQRTEQRDSAMYRCASSLGVGASSSYNEQFFGPGTRLTVL.

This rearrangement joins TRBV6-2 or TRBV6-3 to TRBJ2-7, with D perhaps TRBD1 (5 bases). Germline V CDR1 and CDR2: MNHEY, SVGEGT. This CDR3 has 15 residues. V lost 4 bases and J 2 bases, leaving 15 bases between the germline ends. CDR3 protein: CASSSWVDRTYEQYV. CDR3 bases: TGTGCCAGCAGTTCTTGGGTTGACAGAACCTACGAGCAGTACGTC.

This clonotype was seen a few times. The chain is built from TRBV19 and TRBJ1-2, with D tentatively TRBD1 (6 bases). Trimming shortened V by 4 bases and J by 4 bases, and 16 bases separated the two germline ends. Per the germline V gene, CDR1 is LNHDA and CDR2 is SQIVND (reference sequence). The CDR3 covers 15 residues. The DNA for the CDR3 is TGTGCCAGTAGTAGTAGGCTGGGACAAAGCTATGGCTACACCTTC. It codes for CASSSRLGQSYGYTF.

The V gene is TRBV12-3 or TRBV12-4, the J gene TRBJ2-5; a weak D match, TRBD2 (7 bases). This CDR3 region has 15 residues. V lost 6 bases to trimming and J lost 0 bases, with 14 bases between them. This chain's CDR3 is CASRRGGGHQETQYF. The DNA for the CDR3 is TGTGCCAGCAGGCGGGGCGGGGGCCACCAAGAGACCCAGTACTTC.